This T cell receptor (beta chain) was captured in a study of cytomegalovirus exposure and HLA in healthy donors. Whereas donors were nominally healthy upon sampling, unrecorded immune exposures were probable. A multiplex PCR was run with 60 Vbeta primers and 13 Jbeta primers. Assay: immunoSEQ multiplex PCR; the TCRdb copy retains only in-frame clones and omits some. This sample yields 100,000 to 150,000 clones, of which over 80% are seen a single time; 20% belongs to the top ten. The study's findings and limits: A later analysis reportedly identified an Asian-associated ancestry cluster as carrying fewer N-insertions than the 666-donor mean. Specificity of a few CMV-associated chains for CMV antigens was verified in vitro. Reportedly, diagnosis of cytomegalovirus status by the classifier showed high specificity and sensitivity.

In this sample, this clone turned up a few times. The antigen remains undetermined. Trimming pared 1 base from V and 5 bases from J, leaving 5 bases between. CDR1 is SGHNT, CDR2 YENEEA, per germline. The CDR3 length is 12 residues. This sequence originates from a man between 18 and 29 years old in good health and CMV-seropositive. The specimen sequenced was PBMCs. This chain links TRBV11-3 with TRBJ1-1; D gene uncertain. The CDR3 DNA follows: TGTGCCAGCAGCTTAGGAGCTACTGAAGCTTTCTTT. This gives the protein CASSLGATEAFF.